The next 21 T cell receptor beta chains were all read from a single sample in a study of T cell changes during pregnancy in multiple sclerosis. Profiled with immunoSEQ multiplex PCR; TCRdb holds only in-frame clones, not every one. The sample shows around 16,000 clones, roughly 80% of them seen only once. This specimen consisted of CD8+ T cells from peripheral blood mononuclear cells, obtained after pregnancy. These TCRs come from a female donor in good health, enrolled as a control in a pregnancy study.

The chain has TRBV7-7 and TRBJ2-6; weak D call: TRBD1 (5 bases). V was trimmed by 4 bases and J by 2 bases, leaving 15 bases between them. Per germline, CDR1 SSHAT and CDR2 FNYEAQ (reference sequence). This CDR3 spans 17 amino acids. The CDR3 nucleotides are TGTGCCAGCAGCTCGACTTCGCCAGGGACTGGGGCCAACGTCCTGACTTTC. It translates to CASSSTSPGTGANVLTF.

The chain joins TRBV4-3 to TRBJ2-7; 10 nucleotides line up with TRBD2. Germline CDR1 LGHNA, CDR2 YSLEER. Losses at the gene ends were 0 bases for V and 2 bases for J; bases not matched to a gene: 1. This CDR3 spans 15 amino acids. The DNA for the CDR3 is TGCGCCAGCAGCCAAGATAGCGGGGGGCCCTACGAGCAGTACTTC. It specifies CASSQDSGGPYEQYF.

This chain links TRBV9 with TRBJ2-3, with a tentative D call TRBD1 (6 bases). The CDR3 sequence is 14 residues long. Trimming left V 0 bases short and J 6 bases short, with 11 bases between. CDR1 is SGDLS, CDR2 YYNGEE, per germline. CDR3 sequence (DNA): TGTGCCAGCAGCGTAGAACAGGGCGCCGATACGCAGTATTTT. This codes for CASSVEQGADTQYF.

This clone was counted a few times. This chain joins TRBV30 and TRBJ2-1; TRBD2 matches at 14 bases. CDR3 length: 14 residues. The trim removed 2 bases at V and 10 bases at J, leaving 4 bases unmatched. The germline V gene encodes CDR1 GTSNPN and CDR2 SVGIG (reference sequence). CDR3 DNA sequence: TGTGCCTGGAGTAAGGGACTAGCGGGAGACGAGCAGTTCTTC. It is translated as CAWSKGLAGDEQFF.

This chain uses TRBV7-9 with TRBJ2-1, with TRBD2 matching over 10 bases. The CDR3 totals 14 residues. CDR1 and CDR2 (germline): SEHNR, FQNEAQ (reference sequence). Unmatched junction bases numbered 3, after V lost 3 bases and J lost 7 bases. For the CDR3, the DNA is TGTGCCAGCAGCTTGCCGACTAGCGGGAATGAGCAGTTCTTC. This codes for CASSLPTSGNEQFF.

The chain joins TRBV9 to TRBJ2-7; 9 bases fit TRBD2. Per germline, CDR1 SGDLS and CDR2 YYNGEE. The CDR3 contains 15 residues. The ends lost 0 bases at V and 4 bases at J; junction bases unmatched: 5. CDR3 DNA sequence: TGTGCCAGCAGCGTAGGGCGGGGGGGCCAATACGAGCAGTACTTC. It is translated as CASSVGRGGQYEQYF. Filled out from reference TRBV9 and TRBJ2-7, the complete variable domain reads DSGVTQTPKHLITATGQRVTLRCSPRSGDLSVYWYQQSLDQGLQFLIQYYNGEERAKGNILERFSAQQFPDLHSELNLSSLELGDSALYFCASSVGRGGQYEQYFGPGTRLTVT.

The chain uses TRBV21-1 and TRBJ1-6; the D call of TRBD1 is as the table states it, not checked on the DNA. TRBV21-1 is deemed a pseudogene. The CDR3 is 13 amino acids. The CDR3: CASRGGPDSPLHF. The CDR3 coding sequence is TGTGCCAGCAGAGGGGGTCCCGATTCACCCCTCCACTTT.

The chain joins TRBV19 to TRBJ1-6; D gene unclear. V was cut by 7 bases and J by 0 bases, with 7 bases left in between. The CDR3 loop spans 14 amino acids. The V gene's germline CDR1 is LNHDA and CDR2 SQIVND (reference sequence). DNA of the CDR3: TGTGCCAGTACCAAGAGCTCCTATAATTCACCCCTCCACTTT. It codes for CASTKSSYNSPLHF.

This rearrangement joins TRBV6-4 to TRBJ1-6; perhaps TRBD1 as D (6 bases). CDR1 and CDR2 (germline): MRHNA, SNTAGT. V was trimmed by 5 bases and J by 11 bases, leaving 13 bases between them. This CDR3 region has 13 residues. Here the CDR3 DNA reads TGTGCCAGCAGTACAGGGTCGGCAGCACCCCTCCACTTT. Protein: CASSTGSAAPLHF.

Many counts were recorded for this clone. V gene TRBV6-4 combines with J gene TRBJ2-3; 8 bases map to TRBD2. This CDR3 has 15 amino acids. After removal of 7 bases from V and 2 bases from J, the junction contained 8 bases not matched to a gene. Looked up from germline, CDR1 is MRHNA and CDR2 is SNTAGT. In DNA form, the CDR3 reads TGTGCCAGCACTGAGACTAGCGAGCCCACAGATACGCAGTATTTT. It encodes CASTETSEPTDTQYF.

The chain uses TRBV9 and TRBJ1-1, with 7 bases aligning to TRBD1. V lost 0 bases, J lost 0 bases, and 8 bases stayed unmatched. CDR1 SGDLS and CDR2 YYNGEE come from the germline V gene. The CDR3 contains 17 residues. The CDR3 DNA follows: TGTGCCAGCAGCGTAGAAGGGACAGTCAATTTGAACACTGAAGCTTTCTTT. This encodes CASSVEGTVNLNTEAFF.

The chain uses TRBV9 and TRBJ2-1; D is possibly TRBD2 (5 bases). CDR3 size: 15 residues. V was cut by 0 bases and J by 0 bases, with 7 bases left in between. Germline CDR1 reads SGDLS; CDR2 reads YYNGEE. The DNA of the CDR3 is TGTGCCAGCAGCGTAGCGGAGGCCTCCTACAATGAGCAGTTCTTC. This translates into CASSVAEASYNEQFF.

This chain connects TRBV27 to TRBJ2-2, with 8 bases that match TRBD1. The trim removed 10 bases at V and 6 bases at J, leaving 10 bases unmatched. The CDR3 loop spans 14 amino acids. CDR1 is MNHEY and CDR2 is SMNVEV in the germline V gene (reference sequence). The CDR3 region has the DNA TGTGCCACCCAGCCCAGGGGGCTGGCCGGGGAGCTGTTTTTT. This translates into CATQPRGLAGELFF.

This chain connects TRBV10-3 to TRBJ2-3; tentative D call: TRBD1 (7 bases). V gave up 11 bases and J gave up 6 bases, with 24 bases separating them. Germline CDR1 is ENHRY and CDR2 is SYGVKD. This CDR3 has 15 amino acids. The chain's CDR3 is CAVKLRDPGGDTQYF. CDR3 nucleotides: TGTGCCGTCAAACTCCGGGACCCAGGGGGGGATACGCAGTATTTT.

This sequence joins TRBV7-9 and TRBJ2-7; tentatively, D is TRBD1 (5 bases). The ends were cut back, 9 bases at V and 2 bases at J, with 11 bases in the middle. Germline CDR1 SEHNR, CDR2 FQNEAQ (reference sequence). The CDR3 spans 12 residues. CDR3 sequence reads: CASSQGTYEQYF. The CDR3 DNA follows: TGTGCCAGTTCGCAGGGAACCTACGAGCAGTACTTC.

The chain employs TRBV6-1 and TRBJ2-7, with 7 positions matching TRBD2. V lost 2 bases to trimming and J lost 5 bases; unmatched junction nucleotides: 9. Per germline, CDR1 MNHNS and CDR2 SASEGT. The CDR3 length is 15 residues. The CDR3 here is CASSESGEGHHEQYF. The CDR3, as DNA: TGTGCCAGCAGTGAATCGGGGGAGGGCCACCACGAGCAGTACTTC.

The chain recombines TRBV5-4 with TRBJ2-4, with TRBD1 matching 10 bases. Trimming took 4 bases from V and 0 from J; bases not matched to a gene: 13. This CDR3 spans 19 amino acids. Germline V CDR1 and CDR2: SGHNT, YYREEE (reference sequence). The CDR3 is CASSAPGTGAMLAKNIQYF. The CDR3 coding sequence is TGTGCCAGCAGCGCCCCCGGGACAGGGGCTATGCTAGCCAAAAACATTCAGTACTTC. The full variable domain, its missing parts supplied by reference TRBV5-4 and TRBJ2-4, is ETGVTQSPTHLIKTRGQQVTLRCSSQSGHNTVSWYQQALGQGPQFIFQYYREEENGRGNFPPRFSGLQFPNYSSELNVNALELDDSALYLCASSAPGTGAMLAKNIQYFGAGTRLSVL.

The J gene is TRBJ1-1, the V gene TRBV27; TRBD1 agrees at 7 bases. From germline, CDR1 is MNHEY and CDR2 SMNVEV (reference sequence). V shed 3 bases and J 1 base; nucleotides not matched to a gene: 5. This CDR3 has 15 residues. For the CDR3, the DNA is TGTGCCAGCAGTTTGACAGGGACTGAGAACACTGAAGCTTTCTTT. It codes for CASSLTGTENTEAFF.

V usage is TRBV6-4 and J usage is TRBJ2-1, with 8 positions matching TRBD2. The trim removed 7 bases at V and 8 bases at J, leaving 19 bases unmatched. There are 17 residues in the CDR3. The germline V gene encodes CDR1 MRHNA and CDR2 SNTAGT. CDR3 loop: CASKQDGGAPSTDEQFF. CDR3 bases: TGTGCCAGCAAACAGGACGGGGGGGCCCCCTCTACCGATGAGCAGTTCTTC.

V and J are TRBV15 and TRBJ2-5; D might be TRBD1 (6 bases). CDR3 size: 16 residues. Germline assignment: CDR1 LNHNV and CDR2 YYDKDF (reference sequence). The ends were cut back, 0 bases at V and 2 bases at J, with 13 bases in the middle. CDR3 in DNA: TGTGCCACCAGCAGAGATGAGGTGGGGGCTCAAGAGACCCAGTACTTC. Amino acids: CATSRDEVGAQETQYF.

The chain links TRBV27 to TRBJ2-7; 8 bases match TRBD1. The CDR3 consists of 15 residues. J was trimmed by 3 bases and V by 4 bases; bases with no gene match: 8. Germline V CDR1 and CDR2: MNHEY, SMNVEV (reference sequence). The CDR3 sequence: CASSSTSGGRYEQYF. CDR3 sequence (DNA): TGTGCCAGCAGTTCCACCTCAGGGGGCCGCTACGAGCAGTACTTC.